These T cell receptor beta chains were read from a single sample in a study of response to subunit inactivated influenza vaccine. TCRdb fed the RT-PCR reads into MiXCR, producing one record per CDR3 protein. The sample has about 520,000 distinct CDR3 sequences, approximately 7.7% seen once. Material: PBMCs from blood, obtained roughly 24 months after vaccination. The receptors were gathered from a man between 50 and 75 years old who received an inactivated influenza vaccine. CDR3s include the opening cysteine and the closing phenylalanine or tryptophan. A D gene is named only where the DNA matches it firmly. Clone size, where shown, is once, few, many, or a class for clones that have expanded.

J	D	size	V	CDR3	DNA
TRBJ2-3	TRBD2	NA	TRBV3-1	CASCQMAGGTDTQYF	TGTGCCAGCTGCCAAATGGCGGGGGGCACAGATACGCAGTATTTT
TRBJ2-3	NA	NA	TRBV27	CATVDRATDTQYF	TGTGCGACGGTAGATCGGGCTACAGATACGCAGTATTTT
TRBJ2-1	TRBD2	few	TRBV11-2	CASSHPGGKAWNEQFF	TGTGCCAGCAGCCACCCGGGGGGAAAAGCGTGGAATGAGCAGTTCTTC
TRBJ2-7	TRBD1	many	TRBV10-3	CAIRYDRGHYEQYF	TGTGCCATACGTTACGACAGGGGGCATTACGAGCAGTACTTC
TRBJ1-5	NA	NA	TRBV10-3	CAISESIGSDSNQPQHF	TGTGCCATCAGTGAGTCGATTGGGAGTGATAGCAATCAGCCCCAGCATTTT
TRBJ2-7	TRBD2	many	TRBV6-2/TRBV6-3	CASSYSTSGSYEQYF	TGTGCCAGCAGTTACTCAACTAGCGGCTCCTACGAGCAGTACTTC
TRBJ1-3	NA	many	TRBV6-5	CASSYAGPGNTIYF	TGTGCCAGCAGTTACGCAGGTCCTGGAAACACCATATATTTT
TRBJ1-2	NA	few	TRBV29-1	CSVGPNVGTNYGYTF	TGCAGCGTGGGACCAAACGTGGGCACTAACTATGGCTACACCTTC
TRBJ1-5	NA	NA	TRBV28	CASRRTSRLSQHF	TGTGCCAGCAGGCGCACCAGCCGTTTGTCCCAGCATTTT
TRBJ2-7	NA	few	TRBV14	CASSQDVDGTRVDEQYF	TGTGCCAGCAGCCAAGATGTCGACGGGACGAGGGTGGACGAGCAGTACTTC
TRBJ2-2	TRBD2	few	TRBV7-2	CASSLDSGGVTGELFF	TGTGCCAGCAGCTTAGATAGCGGGGGGGTAACCGGGGAGCTGTTTTTT
TRBJ1-5	TRBD1	many	TRBV4-1	CASSQVGTGNQPQHF	TGCGCCAGCAGCCAAGTCGGGACAGGGAATCAGCCCCAGCATTTT
TRBJ2-3	TRBD2	many	TRBV10-3	CAISGTSGIKDTQYF	TGTGCCATCAGCGGGACTAGCGGGATCAAAGATACGCAGTATTTT
TRBJ2-5	TRBD1	NA	TRBV5-1	CASSLRQGMANQEKRPQYF	TGCGCCAGCAGCCTACGACAGGGTATGGCCAACCAAGAGAAGAGGCCCCAGTACTTC
TRBJ2-5	NA	few	TRBV29-1	CSVGRQTQYF	TGCAGCGTTGGTAGACAGACCCAGTACTTC
TRBJ2-1	TRBD2	NA	TRBV4-3	CASSQRWRREVRDNEQFF	TGCGCCAGCAGCCAGAGGTGGAGGCGGGAGGTCCGGGACAATGAGCAGTTCTTC
TRBJ2-7	NA	many	TRBV2	CASSDWDISSYEQYF	TGTGCCAGCAGTGATTGGGACATTTCATCCTACGAGCAGTACTTC
TRBJ2-7	NA	few	TRBV6-1	CASSEEFLQGWGGFYEQYF	TGTGCCAGCAGTGAAGAGTTCTTGCAGGGGTGGGGGGGTTTCTACGAGCAGTACTTC
TRBJ1-2	TRBD1	many	TRBV7-9	CASRLPGQGNYGYTF	TGTGCCAGCAGGCTACCGGGACAGGGAAACTATGGCTACACCTTC
TRBJ2-3	TRBD2	few	TRBV28	CASSFPGLAGGTDTQYF	TGTGCCAGCAGTTTCCCGGGACTAGCGGGAGGCACAGATACGCAGTATTTT
TRBJ1-2	NA	few	TRBV4-3	CASSQDPGSTYGYTF	TGCGCCAGCAGCCAAGATCCGGGTTCGACATATGGCTACACCTTC
TRBJ2-3	NA	many	TRBV7-3	CASSDGPMGSSTDTQYF	TGTGCCAGCAGCGACGGACCAATGGGTTCTAGCACAGATACGCAGTATTTT
TRBJ2-7	NA	many	TRBV6-2/TRBV6-3	CASSYTWVEQYF	TGTGCCAGCAGTTACACTTGGGTCGAGCAGTACTTC
TRBJ1-1	NA	many	TRBV20-1	CIGTATLNTEAFF	TGCATTGGGACGGCTACCCTGAACACTGAAGCTTTCTTT
TRBJ2-1	NA	many	TRBV29-1	CSVDGQAFYNEQFF	TGCAGCGTTGATGGGCAGGCCTTCTACAATGAGCAGTTCTTC
TRBJ2-1	NA	many	TRBV24-1	CATRPGWENEQFF	TGTGCCACCAGGCCAGGGTGGGAGAATGAGCAGTTCTTC
TRBJ2-1	NA	few	TRBV20-1	CSARGPAAIYNEQFF	TGCAGTGCTAGAGGACCGGCGGCGATATACAATGAGCAGTTCTTC
TRBJ1-1	NA	NA	TRBV12-3/TRBV12-4	CASTITGTAAFF	TGTGCCAGCACCATAACAGGAACCGCAGCTTTCTTT
TRBJ2-1	NA	few	TRBV7-9	CASSSTGGRGAYNEQFF	TGTGCCAGCAGCTCTACCGGGGGTAGAGGGGCCTACAATGAGCAGTTCTTC
TRBJ2-1	TRBD2	NA	TRBV5-5	CASSYGLAVTNEQFF	TGTGCCAGCAGCTACGGTCTAGCGGTAACCAATGAGCAGTTCTTC
TRBJ2-5	NA	few	TRBV5-1	CASSLAVGHQETQYF	TGCGCCAGCAGCTTGGCCGTAGGACACCAAGAGACCCAGTACTTC
TRBJ2-3	TRBD2	few	TRBV9	CASSVGRAGFKNTQYF	TGTGCCAGCAGCGTAGGTCGAGCGGGGTTCAAAAATACGCAGTATTTT
TRBJ1-2	NA	NA	TRBV2	CAGGSGTLVGYTF	TGTGCCGGTGGATCCGGGACCCTTGTGGGCTACACCTTC
TRBJ2-7	NA	few	TRBV6-5	CASSYNRGNEQYF	TGTGCCAGCAGTTACAATCGGGGAAACGAGCAGTACTTC
TRBJ2-5	TRBD1	many	TRBV6-2/TRBV6-3	CASNNSRVRDRAQETQYF	TGTGCCAGCAATAATTCGAGAGTCCGGGACAGGGCTCAAGAGACCCAGTACTTC